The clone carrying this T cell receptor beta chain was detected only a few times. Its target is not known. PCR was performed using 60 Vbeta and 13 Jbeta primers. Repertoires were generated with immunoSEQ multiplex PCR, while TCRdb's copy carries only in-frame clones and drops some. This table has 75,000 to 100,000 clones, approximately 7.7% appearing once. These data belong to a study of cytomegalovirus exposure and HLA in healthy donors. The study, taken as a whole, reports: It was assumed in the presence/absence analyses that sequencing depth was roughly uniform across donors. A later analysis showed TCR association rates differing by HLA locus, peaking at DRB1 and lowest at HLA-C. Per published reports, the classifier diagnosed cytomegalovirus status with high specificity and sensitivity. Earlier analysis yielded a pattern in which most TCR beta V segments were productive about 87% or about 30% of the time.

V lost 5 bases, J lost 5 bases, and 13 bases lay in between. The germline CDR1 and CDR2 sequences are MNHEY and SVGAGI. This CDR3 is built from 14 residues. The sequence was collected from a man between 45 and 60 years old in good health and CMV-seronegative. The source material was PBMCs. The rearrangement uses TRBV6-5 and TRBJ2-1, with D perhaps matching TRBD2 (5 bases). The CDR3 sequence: CASSSPGGNNEQFF. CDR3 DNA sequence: TGTGCCAGCAGTAGTCCCGGAGGAAACAATGAGCAGTTCTTC.